A single sample gave rise to the 4 T cell receptor beta chains below, sequenced in a study of blood T cell repertoires in COVID-19 (dated by TCRdb to 2020 to 2021). Libraries were prepared through the immunoSEQ multiplex PCR assay. The table comes from immuneACCESS by way of TCRdb, which keeps in-frame sequences with V and J called. Part of the clones is missing from these tables; in studies checked, under half for an unresolved V gene and the rest for unknown reasons. The sample profile shows more than 80,000 clones; 75% to 90% of them were found once. Of the sample, approximately 1.6% falls within the top ten clones. The sequencing input was peripheral blood. These receptors were collected from a human donor with active COVID-19. The donor label of this sample is uncertain.

The chain links TRBV12-3 or TRBV12-4 to TRBJ2-1; no reliable D call. This CDR3 contains 12 residues. The CDR3 nucleotides read TGTGCTGTAAAGACTCTCGTCAATGAGCAGTTCTTC. Translation gives CAVKTLVNEQFF.

This clone was detected only once. DNA for the CDR3: TGTGCCAGCAGTTACTCGATGTCGGGACTCAATGAAAAACTGTTTTTT. Translating gives CASSYSMSGLNEKLFF. The V and J genes are TRBV6-2 or TRBV6-3 and TRBJ1-4; D may be TRBD1 (5 bases). Germline assignment: CDR1 MNHEY and CDR2 SVGEGT. This CDR3 has 16 amino acids. Between the trimmed V and J ends, which lost 0 bases and 5 bases, there was a span of 13 bases.

The rearrangement uses TRBV27 and TRBJ2-5, with TRBD1 as a possible D gene (6 bases). Germline lookup yields CDR1 MNHEY and CDR2 SMNVEV (reference sequence). This CDR3 has 14 amino acids. V gave up 5 bases and J gave up 9 bases, with 19 bases separating them. The CDR3 region has the DNA TGTGCCAGCAGTCCAAGGCCCCGGACAGATGCCCAGTACTTC. It yields the protein CASSPRPRTDAQYF.

V usage is TRBV5-1 and J usage is TRBJ1-3, with 9 bases lining up with TRBD1. From germline, CDR1 is SGHRS and CDR2 YFSETQ. The ends lost 2 bases at V and 0 bases at J; junction bases unmatched: 6. This CDR3 contains 17 residues. The CDR3 DNA is TGCGCCAGCAGCTTAGGGACAGGGTCCGTCTCTGGAAACACCATATATTTT. It translates to CASSLGTGSVSGNTIYF.